This TCR beta chain is drawn from a study of cytomegalovirus exposure and HLA in healthy donors. General study results and limits: The study listed some 160 cytomegalovirus-associated TCR beta chains. In a later analysis, first-cohort TCR clusters were found to tend to co-occur in the approximately 120 validation repertoires. In vitro experiments confirmed that three CMV-associated chains were specific for CMV antigens.

Germline CDR1 reads SGHDT; CDR2 reads YYEEEE. CDR3 length: 13 residues. V was trimmed by 2 bases and J by 1 base, leaving 7 bases between them. As for this clone: Its antigen is as yet unknown.

Profiled with immunoSEQ multiplex PCR; TCRdb holds only in-frame clones, not every one. This sample yields 300,000 to 400,000 clones, of which 86% are seen a single time; roughly 0.8% belongs to the top ten. The chain recombines TRBV5-6 with TRBJ2-7; tentative D call: TRBD1 (5 bases). The source of this sequence is a woman aged 18-29 years in good health and CMV-seronegative. Sequencing was carried out using PBMCs. The CDR3 DNA is TGTGCCAGCAGCTTTCCAGGGTCCTACGAGCAGTACTTC. Protein product: CASSFPGSYEQYF.